A single sample is the source of the 22 T cell receptor beta chains below, sequenced in a study of shared T cell receptors in the human thymus. TCRdb keeps only in-frame clones here, not all; method: immunoSEQ multiplex PCR. The table has around 67,000 clones, around 96% seen once; the top ten hold around 0.035%. The sample was thymocytes. These receptors came from a human donor.

This rearrangement joins TRBV5-1 to TRBJ1-1, with D possibly TRBD1 on 6 matching bases. This CDR3 contains 14 residues. Trimming shortened V by 4 bases and J by 3 bases, and 13 bases separated the two germline ends. Germline V CDR1 and CDR2: SGHRS, YFSETQ. CDR3 loop: CASSPGGPYTEAFF. The DNA of the CDR3 is TGCGCCAGCAGCCCCGGGGGGCCTTACACTGAAGCTTTCTTT. The full variable domain, in which reference TRBV5-1 and TRBJ1-1 provide the parts outside the CDR3, is KAGVTQTPRYLIKTRGQQVTLSCSPISGHRSVSWYQQTPGQGLQFLFEYFSETQRNKGNFPGRFSGRQFSNSRSEMNVSTLELGDSALYLCASSPGGPYTEAFFGQGTRLTVV.

The genes are TRBV7-6 and TRBJ2-2; tentatively, D is TRBD1 (5 bases). Trimming pared 8 bases from V and 7 bases from J, leaving 11 bases between. The CDR3 is 12 residues long. Germline V gene sequence: CDR1 SGHVS, CDR2 FNYEAQ. The CDR3: CASGQGIGELFF. CDR3 nucleotides: TGTGCCAGCGGTCAGGGTATCGGGGAGCTGTTTTTT.

This sequence joins TRBV7-9 and TRBJ2-2, with D possibly being TRBD2 (5 bases). This CDR3 contains 19 residues. V gave up 2 bases and J gave up 7 bases, with 26 bases separating them. CDR1 is SEHNR, CDR2 FQNEAQ, per germline (reference sequence). CDR3 in amino acids: CASSLCLWEFGEDSGELFF. CDR3 bases: TGTGCCAGCAGCTTATGCTTGTGGGAGTTCGGGGAAGATAGCGGGGAGCTGTTTTTT. The variable domain in full, completed from reference TRBV7-9 and TRBJ2-2, reads DTGVSQNPRHKITKRGQNVTFRCDPISEHNRLYWYRQTLGQGPEFLTYFQNEAQLEKSRLLSDRFSAERPKGSFSTLEIQRTEQGDSAMYLCASSLCLWEFGEDSGELFFGEGSRLTVL.

This sequence joins TRBV11-2 and TRBJ1-3; D gene ambiguous. Germline lookup yields CDR1 SGHAT and CDR2 FQNNGV. The CDR3 consists of 16 residues. Trimming took off 1 base at V and 1 base at J, with 11 bases between the two ends. The CDR3 sequence: CASSLVITRSGNTIYF. In DNA form, the CDR3 reads TGTGCCAGCAGCTTAGTCATCACGAGGTCTGGAAACACCATATATTTT.

The gene calls are TRBV19 and TRBJ2-6; TRBD1 agrees at 7 bases. V lost 3 bases, J lost 2 bases, and 7 bases stayed unmatched. This CDR3 spans 17 amino acids. CDR1 is LNHDA and CDR2 is SQIVND in the germline V gene (reference sequence). CDR3 in amino acids: CASSMEGGVTGANVLTF. The CDR3 nucleotides are TGTGCCAGTAGTATGGAAGGGGGCGTCACTGGGGCCAACGTCCTGACTTTC.

CDR3 in amino acids: CASSQEQGASRRYGYTF. As DNA, the CDR3 is TGCGCCAGCAGCCAAGAACAGGGGGCTTCTCGTCGGTATGGCTACACCTTC. The rearrangement uses TRBV4-1 and TRBJ1-2; 9 bases fit TRBD1. The germline gives CDR1 MGHRA, CDR2 YSYEKL. The CDR3 has 17 residues. V shed 0 bases and J 5 bases; nucleotides not matched to a gene: 10.

The rearrangement links TRBV10-3 to TRBJ1-6, with 7 nucleotides matching TRBD1. After removal of 7 bases from V and 9 bases from J, the junction contained 12 bases not matched to a gene. The CDR3 extends over 15 amino acids. Germline V gene data show CDR1 as ENHRY and CDR2 as SYGVKD. The CDR3 nucleotides read TGTGCCATCAACACCCGGGACAGTCCTTTTTCACCCCTCCACTTT. This translates into CAINTRDSPFSPLHF.

CDR3 bases: TGTGCCAGCAGCCCTTCGACTAGCGGGTCACTGGAAGAGACCCAGTACTTC. It translates to CASSPSTSGSLEETQYF. V is TRBV5-6 and J is TRBJ2-5; the match to TRBD2 covers 10 bases. V was clipped by 4 bases and J by 3 bases; unmatched bases: 12. CDR3 size: 17 residues. Germline V lookup: CDR1 SGHDT, CDR2 YYEEEE.

The V call is TRBV6-5, the J call TRBJ1-2; the D is unclear. This CDR3 region has 13 residues. V was clipped by 5 bases and J by 6 bases, with 13 bases between them. CDR1 and CDR2 (germline): MNHEY, SVGAGI. The CDR3 nucleotides read TGTGCCAGCAGTGTGGCCCCGGGAGATGGCTACACCTTC. It encodes CASSVAPGDGYTF.

This chain connects TRBV5-1 to TRBJ2-3; TRBD1 might be the D (5 bases). V lost 0 bases and J 0 bases, leaving 8 bases between the germline ends. The CDR3 extends over 15 amino acids. Germline CDR1 is SGHRS and CDR2 is YFSETQ. CDR3: CASSLVQESTDTQYF. The CDR3 nucleotides read TGCGCCAGCAGCTTGGTACAGGAAAGCACAGATACGCAGTATTTT.

The chain links TRBV18 to TRBJ1-2; 7 nucleotides match TRBD1. The CDR3 extends over 15 amino acids. Per the germline V gene, CDR1 is KGHSH and CDR2 is LQKENI. J lost 4 bases, V lost 0 bases, and 5 bases had no gene match. This chain's CDR3 is CASSPPVEGAYGYTF. The CDR3 region has the DNA TGTGCCAGCTCACCACCGGTCGAGGGGGCCTATGGCTACACCTTC.

This chain uses TRBV27 with TRBJ2-3; D is undetermined. This CDR3 is 16 amino acids long. V lost 0 bases and J lost 2, with 12 bases in between. Per germline, CDR1 MNHEY and CDR2 SMNVEV (reference sequence). The CDR3 DNA reads TGTGCCAGCAGTTTATCACCTAGTCCCCACACAGATACGCAGTATTTT. Translation: CASSLSPSPHTDTQYF.

The CDR3 DNA reads TGTGCCAGCAGTCCCCGGGGTCAGGTTAACACTGAAGCTTTCTTT. Encoded protein: CASSPRGQVNTEAFF. The V and J genes are TRBV6-1 and TRBJ1-1; D gene unclear. The CDR3 has 15 amino acids. Trimming left V 5 bases short and J 2 bases short, with 15 bases between. Germline-derived CDR1 and CDR2 are MNHNS and SASEGT.

This clone appeared a single time. The chain employs TRBV6-6 and TRBJ1-1; 7 bases fit TRBD1. J was trimmed by 3 bases and V by 0 bases; bases with no gene match: 4. The CDR3 runs 15 residues. Germline lookup yields CDR1 MNHNY and CDR2 SVGAGI (reference sequence). The CDR3 DNA follows: TGTGCCAGCAGTTACTCAGGACAGGAAGACACTGAAGCTTTCTTT. Residues: CASSYSGQEDTEAFF.

The J gene is TRBJ2-7, the V gene TRBV5-5; TRBD1 might be the D (7 bases). Germline loops: CDR1 SGHKS, CDR2 YYEKEE (reference sequence). The CDR3 runs to 19 residues. V shed 4 bases and J shed 0 bases, with 26 bases lying between them. CDR3 amino acids: CASSPRGGKGAPYSYEQYF. CDR3 sequence (DNA): TGTGCCAGCAGCCCCAGGGGAGGCAAGGGGGCACCCTACTCCTACGAGCAGTACTTC. The whole variable domain, filled in from reference TRBV5-5 and TRBJ2-7, reads DAGVTQSPTHLIKTRGQQVTLRCSPISGHKSVSWYQQVLGQGPQFIFQYYEKEERGRGNFPDRFSARQFPNYSSELNVNALLLGDSALYLCASSPRGGKGAPYSYEQYFGPGTRLTVT.

The rearrangement uses TRBV7-9 and TRBJ2-5; possibly TRBD2 for D (7 bases). V was cut by 3 bases and J by 2 bases, with 16 bases left in between. This CDR3 contains 16 residues. CDR1 and CDR2 (germline): SEHNR, FQNEAQ (reference sequence). The CDR3 DNA follows: TGTGCCAGCAGCTTGGGGCGGGGGCGGCCTCAAGAGACCCAGTACTTC. Amino acid sequence: CASSLGRGRPQETQYF.

The chain couples TRBV5-6 to TRBJ1-6, with a weak D call TRBD1 (6 bases). Germline CDR1 reads SGHDT; CDR2 reads YYEEEE. V was cut by 6 bases and J by 7 bases, with 14 bases left in between. The CDR3 contains 14 residues. In DNA form, the CDR3 reads TGTGCCAGCACCCCGGGGGGCCCAAATTCACCCCTCCACTTT. Its protein product is CASTPGGPNSPLHF.

The chain is built from TRBV6-4 and TRBJ1-1; 7 positions match TRBD1. The CDR3 has 15 amino acids. CDR1 is MRHNA, CDR2 SNTAGT, per germline. Trimming removed 3 bases from V and 3 bases from J; junction bases left unmatched: 7. Here the CDR3 reads CASSDDRVEDTEAFF. CDR3 in DNA: TGTGCCAGCAGTGATGACAGGGTTGAGGACACTGAAGCTTTCTTT.

The chain carries TRBV7-9 and TRBJ1-6; possible D gene TRBD1, 6 bases. The length of the CDR3 is 16 residues. Trimming removed 5 bases from V and 0 bases from J, with 11 bases in between. CDR1 and CDR2 from the germline V gene are SEHNR and FQNEAQ (reference sequence). The chain's CDR3 is CASSNRGGSYNSPLHF. The CDR3 nucleotides are TGTGCCAGCAGCAATAGAGGGGGCTCCTATAATTCACCCCTCCACTTT.

The V call is TRBV7-2, the J call TRBJ1-4; 10 bases align to TRBD1. Germline V gene sequence: CDR1 SGHTA, CDR2 FQGNSA. V gave up 0 bases and J gave up 3 bases; unmatched junction bases: 4. This CDR3 has 17 amino acids. This CDR3 reads CASSLAGQGSANEKLFF. The CDR3, as DNA: TGTGCCAGCAGCTTAGCGGGACAGGGGTCGGCTAATGAAAAACTGTTTTTT.

The rearrangement links TRBV5-6 to TRBJ2-5, with no clear D. Trimming stripped 4 bases from V and 4 bases from J, with 8 bases between. Germline CDR1 and CDR2: SGHDT and YYEEEE. The CDR3 is 12 residues long. In DNA form, the CDR3 reads TGTGCCAGCAGCGAGGATCGAGAGACCCAGTACTTC. Its protein is CASSEDRETQYF.

This chain joins TRBV6-5 and TRBJ2-2; a weak D match, TRBD2 (6 bases). Trimming pared 6 bases from V and 5 bases from J, leaving 13 bases between. From germline, CDR1 is MNHEY and CDR2 SVGAGI. The CDR3 sequence is 14 residues long. CDR3 nucleotide sequence: TGTGCCAGCAGCTCTCGTGGGGGGACCGGGGAGCTGTTTTTT. Translating it yields CASSSRGGTGELFF.